The present TCR beta chain was sequenced within a study of regulatory T cells in long-lasting Graves disease. Study findings and constraints: Examination was confined to peripheral blood, excluding thyroid tissue. Persistent disease preferred TRBV28, TRBJ1-2 and TRBJ2-5; new disease, TRBV20-1 and TRBJ2-1.

Time point specified: persistent/refractory GD, antithyroid drugs over 5 years with positive TRAb. Generation of the TCR library employed RNA extracted from PBMCs. Investigators prepared the TCR beta libraries by applying iRepertoire HTBI primers and Arm-PCR of CDR3 regions. Each CDR3 protein is one row after TCRdb ran MiXCR on the multiplex PCR reads. The table has about 290,000 distinct CDR3 sequences, approximately 20% seen once. This clonotype was observed a handful of times. Its specificity is not known. This CDR3 region has 16 residues. V was cut by 1 base and J by 3 bases, with 16 bases left in between. Per the germline V gene, CDR1 is LGHDT and CDR2 is YNNKEL (reference sequence).

The starting material was peripheral blood mononuclear cells (PBMCs), obtained when the disease was refractory, from a patient treated with antithyroid drugs. The TCR comes from a female donor with Graves disease. The genes are TRBV3-1 and TRBJ2-7, with D uncertain. The CDR3 here is CASSQAPRWSLYEQYF. CDR3 coding DNA: TGTGCCAGCAGCCAAGCTCCCAGGTGGTCTCTCTACGAGCAGTACTTC.